Here is one T cell receptor (beta chain) with its context. The data were taken from a study of blood T cell repertoires in COVID-19. About the study: The analysed material was cDNA or gDNA that came from T cells, B-cell-depleted T cells, or PBMCs.

Source study methods: From reference gene primer amplification, estimates of nucleated cell counts were derived. The repertoire was sequenced with immunoSEQ multiplex PCR; TCRdb's copy has only in-frame clones and lacks some. V and J calls and clone size are copied from that table; D and trimming were computed from the DNA. The sample holds some 150,000 clones; 85% to 90% are singletons and the top ten take less than 4%. V gave up 3 bases and J gave up 0 bases, with 6 bases separating them. The CDR3 length is 14 residues. CDR1 and CDR2 (germline): LNHDA, SQIVND (reference sequence). This receptor was identified in a woman between 55 and 75 years old with active COVID-19. This chain joins TRBV19 and TRBJ1-5; D is ambiguous. Sequencing was done on a sample of peripheral blood. The CDR3 reads CASSIQDSNQPQHF. In nucleotides, the CDR3 is TGTGCCAGTAGTATCCAGGATAGCAATCAGCCCCAGCATTTT.